The source of this T cell receptor (beta chain) is a study of T cells in Graves' hyperthyroidism and ophthalmopathy. The CDR3 has 13 residues. The V gene's germline CDR1 is KGHDR and CDR2 SFDVKD. The V end was cut by 4 bases, the J end by 3 bases, with 8 bases between. Diagnoses rested on clinical symptoms, serum thyroxine and TRAb, thyroid ultrasound and orbital computed tomography. The investigators amplified TCR beta CDR3 regions from RNA transcripts. TCR CDR3 underwent first-round RT-PCR with the HTBI primer set. TCRdb recomputed calls from the multiplex PCR reads with MiXCR, one row per CDR3 protein. The data contain a few hundred thousand distinct CDR3 sequences, less than 25% of them singletons. General study points: Most thyroid clonotypes with frequency above 0.001 were detected in blood. A median around six months before onset, the model predicted ophthalmopathy.

With respect to this clonotype: Its antigen is unidentified.

This rearrangement joins TRBV24-1 to TRBJ1-1; D is possibly TRBD1 (5 bases). The sequencing input was blood. The TCR sequence derives from a man aged 18 to 29 with Graves' hyperthyroidism. CDR3 coding DNA: TGTGCCACCAGTGAGGGGCGCGACACTGAAGCTTTCTTT. As protein: CATSEGRDTEAFF.